The 7 T cell receptor beta chains in this list originate from one sample, sequenced in a study of shared clonotypes between healthy human individuals. The table came from immunoSEQ multiplex PCR; TCRdb's copy has only in-frame clones and leaves some out. There are over 850,000 clones in the sample; around 78% occur only once, and more than 0.45% lies in the top ten. Sequences were obtained from memory CD4+ T cells from PBMCs. Regarding subset: CD45RA-negative fraction. The receptors here all came from a man between 18 and 29 years old in good health. Some clones in this sample may be carry-over from other donors' samples.

The rearrangement uses TRBV5-1 and TRBJ2-3; TRBD1 matches at 11 bases. CDR1 SGHRS and CDR2 YFSETQ come from the germline V gene. Trimming took 3 bases from V and 4 from J; bases not matched to a gene: 7. This CDR3 spans 16 amino acids. The CDR3 region has the DNA TGCGCCAGCAGCTCTCAGGGGACAGGGGGTCCAGATACGCAGTATTTT. Translated, it gives CASSSQGTGGPDTQYF.

The sample holds a few counts of this clone. V gene TRBV7-2 combines with J gene TRBJ1-5; 7 bases match TRBD1. V lost 2 bases, J lost 7 bases, and 11 bases stayed unmatched. This CDR3 comprises 16 residues. Germline values: CDR1 SGHTA, CDR2 FQGNSA. CDR3 amino acids: CASSLREGARGQPQHF. In DNA, the CDR3 is TGTGCCAGCAGCTTAAGAGAGGGGGCTCGGGGACAGCCCCAGCATTTT.

The chain recombines TRBV29-1 with TRBJ2-7, with TRBD1 identical over 9 bases. CDR3 size: 13 residues. V trimming: 4 bases; J trimming: 2 bases; junction bases outside the gene matches: 3. Germline V gene lookup returns CDR1 SQVTM and CDR2 ANQGSEA. This CDR3 is CSVGQGVAYEQYF. The CDR3 coding sequence is TGCAGCGTTGGACAGGGGGTGGCCTACGAGCAGTACTTC.

The chain employs TRBV27 and TRBJ1-1; 9 bases align to TRBD1. Unmatched junction bases numbered 6, after V lost 1 base and J lost 0 bases. This CDR3 has 17 amino acids. CDR1 and CDR2 from the germline V gene are MNHEY and SMNVEV (reference sequence). The CDR3 here is CASSLYGQGFMNTEAFF. DNA of the CDR3: TGTGCCAGCAGTTTATACGGACAGGGGTTCATGAACACTGAAGCTTTCTTT.

The V gene is TRBV14, the J gene TRBJ1-2, with TRBD1 as a possible D gene (5 bases). CDR1 and CDR2 from the germline V gene are SGHDN and FVKESK. CDR3 size: 19 residues. The V gene lost 3 bases and the J gene lost 10 bases, with 33 bases spanning the gap. This chain's CDR3 is CASSQWGRAQIPGRDPYTF. The CDR3 nucleotides read TGTGCCAGCAGCCAGTGGGGACGCGCACAAATTCCGGGACGAGACCCCTACACCTTC.

CDR3 sequence: CASSPNRYEQYF. CDR3 sequence (DNA): TGTGCCAGCAGTCCGAACCGGTACGAGCAGTACTTC. The gene calls are TRBV28 and TRBJ2-7; D remains ambiguous. The CDR3 is 12 residues long. V lost 5 bases, J lost 4 bases, and 9 bases lay in between. The germline gives CDR1 MDHEN, CDR2 SYDVKM.

V and J are TRBV7-6 and TRBJ2-5, with D perhaps TRBD1 or TRBD2 (5 bases each). Germline lookup yields CDR1 SGHVS and CDR2 FNYEAQ. Trimming left V 3 bases short and J 2 bases short, with 13 bases between. The CDR3 length is 15 residues. The CDR3 nucleotides read TGTGCCAGCAGCTTTGGGGGTTTGGGACAAGAGACCCAGTACTTC. Its translation is CASSFGGLGQETQYF.